The clone carrying this T cell receptor (beta chain) was seen many times. Its antigen is unidentified. Unique molecular identifiers were affixed to single, distinct cDNA molecules. Using its own MiXCR run on the 5' RACE reads, TCRdb lists one record per CDR3 protein. Among 75,000 to 90,000 distinct CDR3 sequences, less than 11% were seen once, and the ten largest hold around 8%. The CDR3 extends over 15 amino acids. Germline V gene data show CDR1 as LNHDA and CDR2 as SQIVND (reference sequence). Trimming pared 5 bases from V and 5 bases from J, leaving 18 bases between. The sample is drawn from a study of early T cells in non-severe SARS-CoV-2 infection. Across the whole study: Sequenced bulk RNA came from whole blood that was unsorted, and chains were unpaired. Study results and limitations: Clonotype matching in VDJdb favored anti-spike CD8 responses and did not capture private and CD4 specificities.

This material consisted of whole blood, taken at baseline. This sequence joins TRBV19 and TRBJ2-5; the D gene is possibly TRBD1 (5 bases). This TCR derives from an adult who was a healthcare worker with PCR-confirmed SARS-CoV-2 infection or an uninfected control (not recorded which). The CDR3 nucleotides are TGTGCCAGTAGTCTTATCGTGGGGCGCGGCGAGACCCAGTACTTC. Encoded protein: CASSLIVGRGETQYF. Combining the CDR3 with reference TRBV19 and TRBJ2-5 gives the whole variable domain DGGITQSPKYLFRKEGQNVTLSCEQNLNHDAMYWYRQDPGQGLRLIYYSQIVNDFQKGDIAEGYSVSREKKESFPLTVTSAQKNPTAFYLCASSLIVGRGETQYFGPGTRLLVL.